Below are 31 T cell receptor beta chains sequenced from a single sample in a study of cytomegalovirus exposure and HLA in healthy donors. The PCR used 60 Vbeta and 13 Jbeta primers. This table comes from immunoSEQ multiplex PCR, and its TCRdb copy is limited to in-frame clones, with some not included. The sample records under 150,000 clones, roughly three quarters being singletons. Specimen: PBMCs. Receptors were obtained from a woman between 50 and 59 years old in good health and CMV-seronegative.

CDR3 coding DNA: TGTGCCAGCAGCTCGAACGTTGGAGGGGGCATAGAGACCCAGTACTTC. Protein sequence: CASSSNVGGGIETQYF. The genes are TRBV2 and TRBJ2-5; D perhaps matches TRBD1 (7 bases). Germline V gene sequence: CDR1 SNHLY, CDR2 FYNNEI. Trimming removed 6 bases from V and 4 bases from J, with 21 bases in between. This CDR3 comprises 16 residues.

This sequence joins TRBV19 and TRBJ1-5, with D tentatively TRBD1 (5 bases). Looked up from germline, CDR1 is LNHDA and CDR2 is SQIVND (reference sequence). CDR3 size: 14 residues. V lost 8 bases, J lost 1 base, and 12 bases lay in between. DNA for the CDR3: TGTGCCAGTTGGACACACGAAAGCAATCAGCCCCAGCATTTT. Protein sequence: CASWTHESNQPQHF.

The chain couples TRBV2 to TRBJ1-6, with D maybe TRBD1 (5 bases). V gave up 8 bases and J gave up 9 bases, with 17 bases separating them. The CDR3 runs to 14 residues. CDR1 SNHLY and CDR2 FYNNEI come from the germline V gene. The chain's CDR3 is CASSGRAGGSPLHF. Written as DNA, the CDR3 is TGTGCCAGCTCGGGGCGGGCCGGGGGTTCACCCCTCCACTTT.

The CDR3 region has the DNA TGCGCCAGCAGCTGGAGCGGGTTGCAAGAGACCCAGTACTTC. Translation gives CASSWSGLQETQYF. This chain links TRBV5-1 with TRBJ2-5, with a tentative D call TRBD2 (6 bases). The CDR3 extends over 14 amino acids. With 3 bases removed from V and 2 bases from J, the gap between germline ends came to 11 bases. Germline loops: CDR1 SGHRS, CDR2 YFSETQ.

This clone appeared a few times. The chain combines TRBV15 with TRBJ1-4; TRBD1 matches 7 bases. Germline V lookup: CDR1 LNHNV, CDR2 YYDKDF (reference sequence). There are 15 residues in the CDR3. The ends lost 0 bases at V and 5 bases at J; junction bases unmatched: 3. In DNA, the CDR3 is TGTGCCACCAGCAGAGACAGGGGGGTGAATGAAAAACTGTTTTTT. It yields the protein CATSRDRGVNEKLFF.

Worth noting for this clone: An end of the junction does not agree with germline; a read error may underlie this. The chain couples TRBV11-2 to TRBJ2-7, with 16 bases fitting TRBD2. The CDR3 extends over 15 amino acids. Germline lookup yields CDR1 SGHAT and CDR2 FQNNGV. The CDR3 region has the DNA TGTGCCAGCAGCCCCTCAGGGACTAGCGGGGGGGCCGGGTTCTTC. This codes for CASSPSGTSGGAGFF.

The gene calls are TRBV29-1 and TRBJ1-2; 10 bases fit TRBD1. Unmatched junction bases numbered 8, after V lost 2 bases and J lost 2 bases. Germline CDR1 and CDR2: SQVTM and ANQGSEA. CDR3 length equals 16 residues. The CDR3: CSVERQGALRNYGYTF. The DNA for the CDR3 is TGCAGCGTTGAACGACAGGGGGCGCTTCGAAACTATGGCTACACCTTC. The whole variable domain, remainder taken from reference TRBV29-1 and TRBJ1-2, is SAVISQKPSRDICQRGTSLTIQCQVDSQVTMMFWYRQQPGQSLTLIATANQGSEATYESGFVIDKFPISRPNLTFSTLTVSNMSPEDSSIYLCSVERQGALRNYGYTFGSGTRLTVV.

The CDR3 bases are TGCGCCAGCAGCCAAGGGACAGGAATAACTAACTATGGCTACACCTTC. Encoded protein: CASSQGTGITNYGYTF. The chain couples TRBV4-1 to TRBJ1-2, with 7 bases aligning to TRBD1. The CDR3 spans 16 residues. Germline V gene data show CDR1 as MGHRA and CDR2 as YSYEKL. V trimming: 1 base; J trimming: 0 bases; junction bases outside the gene matches: 5.

The chain uses TRBV7-6 and TRBJ2-2, with D unclear. Between the trimmed V and J ends, which lost 3 bases and 7 bases, there was a span of 9 bases. CDR1 and CDR2 (germline): SGHVS, FNYEAQ. This CDR3 region has 13 residues. CDR3 sequence reads: CASSLVTNGELFF. CDR3 bases: TGTGCCAGCAGCTTGGTAACAAACGGGGAGCTGTTTTTT.

The rearrangement links TRBV12-5 to TRBJ2-3; the D gene is possibly TRBD1 (7 bases). CDR3 length equals 15 residues. V gave up 7 bases and J gave up 8 bases, with 22 bases separating them. Germline V CDR1 and CDR2: LGHNT, FRNRAP. The CDR3 here is CASAPGGGGPGTQYF. The CDR3, as DNA: TGTGCTAGTGCCCCTGGTGGAGGGGGCCCAGGTACGCAGTATTTT.

With respect to this clone: The CDR3 carries no conserved terminal phenylalanine or tryptophan, so it likely arises from a read error. V is TRBV11-2 and J is TRBJ1-2; tentative D call: TRBD1 (6 bases). CDR3 size: 19 residues. With 4 bases removed from V and 0 bases from J, the gap between germline ends came to 24 bases. Per germline, CDR1 SGHAT and CDR2 FQNNGV. CDR3 coding DNA: TGTGCCAGCAGCTCGAATTACTCGCCCCGGGACAAGCCTAACTATGGCTACACCCTC. Its translation is CASSSNYSPRDKPNYGYTL.

V is TRBV27 and J is TRBJ1-6; maybe TRBD1 (5 bases). V dropped 4 bases and J dropped 4 bases, with 14 bases sitting between them. The germline CDR1 and CDR2 sequences are MNHEY and SMNVEV (reference sequence). CDR3 length: 16 residues. The CDR3 DNA follows: TGTGCCAGCAGTTCCCCGCCCGGGGGTTATAATTCACCCCTCCACTTT. This encodes CASSSPPGGYNSPLHF.

The J gene is TRBJ1-2, the V gene TRBV19, with D maybe TRBD1 (5 bases). The CDR3 has 14 amino acids. V gave up 6 bases and J gave up 4 bases, with 15 bases separating them. The germline V gene encodes CDR1 LNHDA and CDR2 SQIVND (reference sequence). CDR3 bases: TGTGCCAGTAGCGTATCCCCCGGGGGCTATGGCTACACCTTC. Amino acids: CASSVSPGGYGYTF. The whole variable domain, filled in from reference TRBV19 and TRBJ1-2, reads DGGITQSPKYLFRKEGQNVTLSCEQNLNHDAMYWYRQDPGQGLRLIYYSQIVNDFQKGDIAEGYSVSREKKESFPLTVTSAQKNPTAFYLCASSVSPGGYGYTFGSGTRLTVV.

The V gene is TRBV30, the J gene TRBJ1-2; D not certain. The CDR3 is 10 residues long. Trimming stripped 3 bases from V and 6 bases from J, with 5 bases between. CDR1 is GTSNPN and CDR2 is SVGIG in the germline V gene (reference sequence). CDR3 DNA: TGTGCCTGGAGCCCCGATGGCTACACCTTC. It codes for CAWSPDGYTF.

The J gene is TRBJ2-3, the V gene TRBV9; perhaps TRBD1 as D (7 bases). This CDR3 has 19 amino acids. V gave up 7 bases and J gave up 3 bases, with 30 bases separating them. The germline V gene encodes CDR1 SGDLS and CDR2 YYNGEE. This CDR3 reads CASPPSYQGGQTRTDTQYF. The CDR3 DNA sequence: TGTGCCAGCCCCCCGTCCTACCAGGGGGGACAGACCAGGACAGATACGCAGTATTTT.

This clone came up a few times. The J gene is TRBJ1-1, the V gene TRBV4-3; D is uncertain. The V and J ends lost 1 base and 4 bases respectively, with 7 bases between them. Germline V CDR1 and CDR2: LGHNA, YSLEER. This CDR3 contains 13 residues. The CDR3 sequence is CASSQGPGTEAFF. CDR3 DNA sequence: TGCGCCAGCAGCCAAGGGCCAGGCACTGAAGCTTTCTTT.

This chain connects TRBV7-9 to TRBJ2-3, with TRBD1 as a possible D gene (5 bases). This CDR3 comprises 15 residues. Looked up from germline, CDR1 is SEHNR and CDR2 is FQNEAQ (reference sequence). V lost 5 bases and J 2 bases, leaving 14 bases between the germline ends. The CDR3, as DNA: TGTGCCAGCAGCCCCCGACAGTTCCCCACAGATACGCAGTATTTT. As protein: CASSPRQFPTDTQYF.

There are a few counts of this clone. The V and J genes are TRBV19 and TRBJ1-5; 8 bases align to TRBD1. This CDR3 contains 14 residues. The germline CDR1 and CDR2 sequences are LNHDA and SQIVND (reference sequence). V shed 6 bases and J 2 bases; nucleotides not matched to a gene: 3. CDR3 amino acids: CASSDRGGNQPQHF. The CDR3 DNA follows: TGTGCCAGTAGCGACAGGGGAGGCAATCAGCCCCAGCATTTT. Drawing the rest from reference TRBV19 and TRBJ1-5, the complete variable domain is DGGITQSPKYLFRKEGQNVTLSCEQNLNHDAMYWYRQDPGQGLRLIYYSQIVNDFQKGDIAEGYSVSREKKESFPLTVTSAQKNPTAFYLCASSDRGGNQPQHFGDGTRLSIL.

The rearrangement uses TRBV5-1 and TRBJ1-4; unclear D gene. Germline V lookup: CDR1 SGHRS, CDR2 YFSETQ. V lost 0 bases, J lost 0 bases, and 6 bases lay in between. This CDR3 has 15 residues. CDR3 protein: CASSLGAATNEKLFF. The CDR3 DNA sequence: TGCGCCAGCAGCTTGGGGGCAGCAACTAATGAAAAACTGTTTTTT.

This chain joins TRBV4-2 and TRBJ1-1; 7 positions match TRBD1. CDR1 and CDR2 from the germline V gene are LGHNA and YNFKEQ. V lost 1 base, J lost 4 bases, and 3 bases stayed unmatched. The CDR3 spans 14 residues. The CDR3 DNA reads as TGTGCCAGCAGCCAAGGGTCAGGGGGCACTGAAGCTTTCTTT. Its protein is CASSQGSGGTEAFF.

The table lists this clone with many counts. The rearrangement uses TRBV6-4 and TRBJ2-3, with TRBD2 matching 7 bases. This CDR3 is built from 13 residues. V trimming: 2 bases; J trimming: 8 bases; junction bases outside the gene matches: 4. In germline, CDR1 is MRHNA, CDR2 SNTAGT. The CDR3 sequence is CASSDTERGTQYF. The CDR3 DNA reads as TGTGCCAGCAGTGACACAGAGCGGGGTACGCAGTATTTT.

The gene calls are TRBV6-5 and TRBJ1-1; no clear D. Germline V gene sequence: CDR1 MNHEY, CDR2 SVGAGI. The ends were cut back, 10 bases at V and 1 base at J, with 16 bases in the middle. This CDR3 region has 14 residues. The CDR3 sequence is CATPSSRGNTEAFF. The CDR3 coding sequence is TGTGCCACTCCTTCCTCCCGGGGGAACACTGAAGCTTTCTTT.

The rearrangement links TRBV18 to TRBJ2-5; weak D call: TRBD1 (6 bases). This CDR3 is built from 14 residues. In germline, CDR1 is KGHSH, CDR2 LQKENI. The V and J ends lost 6 bases and 9 bases respectively, with 20 bases between them. The CDR3 region has the DNA TGTGCCAGCTCTCCGCCGGGACAAGGGGTGTCCCAGTACTTC. Its protein product is CASSPPGQGVSQYF.

DNA for the CDR3: TGCGCCAGCAGCCCCCGACATGTATGGAATCAGCCCCAGCATTTT. Its protein product is CASSPRHVWNQPQHF. The chain links TRBV4-1 to TRBJ1-5; no clear D gene. Trimming pared 4 bases from V and 4 bases from J, leaving 14 bases between. The CDR3 is 15 amino acids. Per the germline V gene, CDR1 is MGHRA and CDR2 is YSYEKL.

The chain links TRBV6-1 to TRBJ1-1, with D hard to call. The ends were cut back, 2 bases at V and 1 base at J, with 5 bases in the middle. This CDR3 is built from 13 residues. Germline assignment: CDR1 MNHNS and CDR2 SASEGT. CDR3 sequence (DNA): TGTGCCAGCAGTGAACAACAGAACACTGAAGCTTTCTTT. Protein: CASSEQQNTEAFF.

The V gene is TRBV19, the J gene TRBJ1-4, with 8 bases aligning to TRBD1. V lost 6 bases, J lost 4 bases, and 7 bases stayed unmatched. This CDR3 has 15 amino acids. The germline V gene has CDR1 LNHDA and CDR2 SQIVND (reference sequence). In nucleotides, the CDR3 is TGTGCCAGTAGATGGGGACAGGAGATTAATGAAAAACTGTTTTTT. Protein: CASRWGQEINEKLFF.

The chain has TRBV27 and TRBJ2-2; TRBD2 matches at 10 bases. The CDR3 has 16 residues. V trimming: 7 bases; J trimming: 4 bases; junction bases outside the gene matches: 9. Germline V CDR1 and CDR2: MNHEY, SMNVEV (reference sequence). CDR3 DNA sequence: TGTGCCAGCACCCGAGGTAGCGGGGGGCTCACCGGGGAGCTGTTTTTT. As protein: CASTRGSGGLTGELFF.

V gene TRBV27 combines with J gene TRBJ1-6; tentatively, D is TRBD1 (5 bases). Germline V gene data show CDR1 as MNHEY and CDR2 as SMNVEV (reference sequence). The CDR3 runs 15 residues. V lost 6 bases and J lost 10, with 19 bases in between. As DNA, the CDR3 is TGTGCCAGCAGCTCCAGGGATTGGAGTGACTCACCCCTCCACTTT. Amino acids: CASSSRDWSDSPLHF.

This sequence joins TRBV4-3 and TRBJ2-2, with TRBD2 matching over 16 bases. Trimming removed 5 bases from V and 5 bases from J; junction bases left unmatched: 8. CDR1 is LGHNA and CDR2 is YSLEER in the germline V gene. The CDR3 is 18 amino acids. DNA for the CDR3: TGCGCCAGCAGCTCCGGGACTAGCGGGGGGGCCGGAACCGGGGAGCTGTTTTTT. Its protein product is CASSSGTSGGAGTGELFF.

J is TRBJ2-3 and V is TRBV7-3; D call uncertain. Germline V lookup: CDR1 SGHTA, CDR2 FQGTGA. Trimming cost V 1 base and J 5 bases, with 7 bases left between them. The CDR3 extends over 13 amino acids. This chain's CDR3 is CASSLRGEDTQYF. In DNA, the CDR3 is TGTGCCAGCAGCTTAAGAGGCGAAGATACGCAGTATTTT.

This chain links TRBV6-5 with TRBJ1-1; no clear D gene. The germline CDR1 and CDR2 sequences are MNHEY and SVGAGI. The CDR3 consists of 14 residues. V gave up 1 base and J gave up 8 bases, with 14 bases separating them. CDR3 amino acids: CASSYYSPRREAFF. CDR3 sequence (DNA): TGTGCCAGCAGTTACTACTCTCCTAGAAGAGAAGCTTTCTTT.